This T cell receptor (beta chain) was identified during a study of T cell clonotyping in hematopoietic cell transplantation. In the study overall: Cytoreduction preceded collection of pretransplant recipient samples.

The time point denotes: recipient sample about 28 days before transplant, after cytoreduction. Germline assignment: CDR1 SGHNT and CDR2 YYREEE (reference sequence). The CDR3 consists of 17 residues. The ends lost 3 bases at V and 2 bases at J; junction bases unmatched: 13. Study-wide points: After transplant, recipient diversity fell while pathologically expanded clonotypes grew through day 180.

Notes on this clone: What it binds is not known.

Method: immunoSEQ multiplex PCR; TCRdb's copy keeps in-frame clones and lacks some. Among roughly 46,000 clones listed, roughly 80% were seen once. This TCR derives from a man aged 60-69 years with myelodysplastic syndrome. Some clones in this sample may be carry-over from other donors' samples. The rearrangement joins TRBV5-4 to TRBJ1-1; the match to TRBD1 covers 7 bases. The source material was peripheral blood mononuclear cells, sampled before stem cell transplant. The chain's CDR3 is CASSSEINRQGNTEAFF. The CDR3 DNA sequence: TGTGCCAGCAGCTCCGAAATAAATCGACAGGGAAACACTGAAGCTTTCTTT.